The clone carrying this T cell receptor (beta chain) turned up a few times. The antigen is undetermined. This sample is drawn from a study of response to subunit inactivated influenza vaccine. Study observations and caveats: Authors proposed each seasonal influenza vaccination draws in few new T cells.

TCRdb fed the RT-PCR reads into MiXCR, producing one record per CDR3 protein. Here the sample spans more than 700,000 distinct CDR3 sequences, approximately 21% being singletons. V dropped 3 bases and J dropped 5 bases, with 20 bases sitting between them. This CDR3 is 15 amino acids long. CDR1 is DFQATT and CDR2 is SNEGSKA in the germline V gene (reference sequence). The receptor was isolated from a man aged 50 to 59 who received an inactivated influenza vaccine. Sequenced here: PBMCs from blood, sampled roughly 5 days after vaccination. The chain employs TRBV20-1 and TRBJ2-7; TRBD1 might be the D (7 bases). The CDR3 DNA reads as TGCAGTGCTAGGCCTCCAGGGGGGATTCCCCACGAGCAGTACTTC. This encodes CSARPPGGIPHEQYF.